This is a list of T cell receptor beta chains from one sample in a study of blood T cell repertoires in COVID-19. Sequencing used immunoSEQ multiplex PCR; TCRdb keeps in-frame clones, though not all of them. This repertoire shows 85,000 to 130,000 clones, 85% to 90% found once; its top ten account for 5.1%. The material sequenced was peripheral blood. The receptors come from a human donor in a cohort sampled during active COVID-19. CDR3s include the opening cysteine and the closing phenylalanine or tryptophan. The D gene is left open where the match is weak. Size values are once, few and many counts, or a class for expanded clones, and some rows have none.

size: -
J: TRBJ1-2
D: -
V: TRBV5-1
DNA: TGCGCCAGCAGCTTGGACCGACAGCATGGCTACACCTTC
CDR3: CASSLDRQHGYTF

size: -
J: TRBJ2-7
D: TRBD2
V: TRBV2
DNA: TGTGCCAGCAGTCCATTTAGCGGGAAGGGCTACGAGCAGTACTTC
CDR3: CASSPFSGKGYEQYF

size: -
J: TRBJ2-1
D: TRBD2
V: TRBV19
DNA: TGTGCCAGGGTAGCGGGGGTCCCCTACAATGAGCAGTTCTTC
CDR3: CARVAGVPYNEQFF

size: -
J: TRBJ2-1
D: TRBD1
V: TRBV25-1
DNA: TGTGCCAGCATCTTCACAACCGGGACAGGGAACAATGAGCAGTTCTTC
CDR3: CASIFTTGTGNNEQFF

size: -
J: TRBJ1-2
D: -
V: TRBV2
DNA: TGTGCCAGCAGTGAAGGCTGGCTCTATGGCTACACCTTC
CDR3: CASSEGWLYGYTF

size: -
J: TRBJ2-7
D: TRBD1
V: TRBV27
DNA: TGTGCCAGCAGCGGACAGGGGAAGCAGTACTTC
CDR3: CASSGQGKQYF

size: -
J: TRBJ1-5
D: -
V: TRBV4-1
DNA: TGCGCCAGCAGCCAAGATCTCGCAGGGGTAGTTAATCAGCCCCAGCATTTT
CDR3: CASSQDLAGVVNQPQHF

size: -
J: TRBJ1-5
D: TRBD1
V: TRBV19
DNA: TGTGCCAGTAGCACACACCCTCGGGCAGGGGGGTGGCCCAATCAGCCCCAGCATTTT
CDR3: CASSTHPRAGGWPNQPQHF

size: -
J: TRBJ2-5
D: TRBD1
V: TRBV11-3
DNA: TGTGCCAGCAGCCAGTCTATGGACAGGGAGCGAGAGACCCAGTACTTC
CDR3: CASSQSMDRERETQYF

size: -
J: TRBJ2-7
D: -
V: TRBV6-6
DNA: TGTGCCAGCAGTTACCAGGAAACCTACGAGCAGTACTTC
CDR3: CASSYQETYEQYF

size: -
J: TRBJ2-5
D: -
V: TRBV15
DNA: TGTGCCACCAGCAGAGGCGGGGTGGGGACCCAGTACTTC
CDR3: CATSRGGVGTQYF

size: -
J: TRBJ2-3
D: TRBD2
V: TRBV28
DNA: TGTGCCAGCAACAGGGCTAGCGGGCCCACAGATACGCAGTATTTT
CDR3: CASNRASGPTDTQYF

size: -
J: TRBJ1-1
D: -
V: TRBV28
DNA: TGTGCCAGCAGTCAGTTAACGTACACTGAAGCTTTCTTT
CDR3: CASSQLTYTEAFF

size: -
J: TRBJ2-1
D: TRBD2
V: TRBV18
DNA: TGTGCCAGCTCACCATCGGGACTAGCGGGTGCCTACAATGAGCAGTTCTTC
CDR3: CASSPSGLAGAYNEQFF

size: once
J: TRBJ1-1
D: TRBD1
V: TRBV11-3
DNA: TGTGCCAGCAACCTCAGGGGGCAATCGGCTGAAGCTTTCTTT
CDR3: CASNLRGQSAEAFF

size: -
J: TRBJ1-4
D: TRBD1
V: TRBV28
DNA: TGTGCCACGGGGGAAGGGGGCGGTATAGAAAAACTGTTTTTT
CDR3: CATGEGGGIEKLFF

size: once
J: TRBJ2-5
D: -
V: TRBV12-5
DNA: TGTGCTAGTGGTTTGGTACCCGGCAGGTCTCAAGAGACCCAGTACTTC
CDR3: CASGLVPGRSQETQYF

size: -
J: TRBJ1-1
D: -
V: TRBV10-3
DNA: TGTGCCATCAGTGACATACAGAGCATGAACACTGAAGCTTTCTTT
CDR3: CAISDIQSMNTEAFF

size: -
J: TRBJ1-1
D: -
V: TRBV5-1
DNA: TGCGCCAGCAGCTTGGAGACAGGCGGTTTGTGGACTGAAGCTTTCTTT
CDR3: CASSLETGGLWTEAFF

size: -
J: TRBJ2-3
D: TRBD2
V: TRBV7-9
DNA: TGTGCCAGCAGCTCACTAGCGGGGGGGCCGCATACGCAGTATTTT
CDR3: CASSSLAGGPHTQYF

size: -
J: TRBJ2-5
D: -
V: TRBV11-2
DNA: TGTGCCAGCAGCTCCGTAGCGAAAGAGACCCAGTACTTC
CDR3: CASSSVAKETQYF

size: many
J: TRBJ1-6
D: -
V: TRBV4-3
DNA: TGCGCCAGCAGCCAAGATTCCGGGTCCAATTCACCCCTCCACTTT
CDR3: CASSQDSGSNSPLHF